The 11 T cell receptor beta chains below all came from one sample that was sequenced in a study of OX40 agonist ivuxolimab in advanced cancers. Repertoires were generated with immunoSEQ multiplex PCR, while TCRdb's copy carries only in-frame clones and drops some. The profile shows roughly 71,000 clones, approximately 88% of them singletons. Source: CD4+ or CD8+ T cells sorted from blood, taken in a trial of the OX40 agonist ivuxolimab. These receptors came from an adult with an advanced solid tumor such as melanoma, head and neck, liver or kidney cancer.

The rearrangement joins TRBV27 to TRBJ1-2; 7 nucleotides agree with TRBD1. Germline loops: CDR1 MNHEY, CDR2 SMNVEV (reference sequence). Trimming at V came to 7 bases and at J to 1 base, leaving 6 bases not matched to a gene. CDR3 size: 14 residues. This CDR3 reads CASTSRGLNYGYTF. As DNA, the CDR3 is TGTGCCAGCACCTCTAGGGGGCTTAACTATGGCTACACCTTC.

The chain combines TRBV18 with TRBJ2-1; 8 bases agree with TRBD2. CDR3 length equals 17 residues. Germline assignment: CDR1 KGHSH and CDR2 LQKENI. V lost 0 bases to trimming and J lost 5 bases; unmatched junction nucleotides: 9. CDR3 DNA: TGTGCCAGCTCACCACCGAGGAGTAGCGGGGTAGACAATGAGCAGTTCTTC. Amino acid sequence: CASSPPRSSGVDNEQFF.

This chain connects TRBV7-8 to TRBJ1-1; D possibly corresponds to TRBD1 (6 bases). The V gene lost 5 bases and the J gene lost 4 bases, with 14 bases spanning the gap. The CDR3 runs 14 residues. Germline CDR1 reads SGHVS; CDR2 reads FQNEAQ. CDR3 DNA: TGTGCCAGCAGCCGAGAGGTCAGGGGCACTGAAGCTTTCTTT. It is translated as CASSREVRGTEAFF. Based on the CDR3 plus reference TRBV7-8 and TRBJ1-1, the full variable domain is GAGVSQSPRYKVAKRGQDVALRCDPISGHVSLFWYQQALGQGPEFLTYFQNEAQLDKSGLPSDRFFAERPEGSVSTLKIQRTQQEDSAVYLCASSREVRGTEAFFGQGTRLTVV.

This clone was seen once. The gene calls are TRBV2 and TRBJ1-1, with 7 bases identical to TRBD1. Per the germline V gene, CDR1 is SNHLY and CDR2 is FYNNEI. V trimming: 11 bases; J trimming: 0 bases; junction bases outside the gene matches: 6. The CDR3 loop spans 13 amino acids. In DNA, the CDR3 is TGTGCCGGTGTGGACAGGATGAACACTGAAGCTTTCTTT. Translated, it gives CAGVDRMNTEAFF.

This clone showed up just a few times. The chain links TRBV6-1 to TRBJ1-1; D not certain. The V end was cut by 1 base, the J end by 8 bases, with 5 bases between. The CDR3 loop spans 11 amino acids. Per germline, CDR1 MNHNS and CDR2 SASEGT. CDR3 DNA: TGTGCCAGCAGTGAAGTCAGGGAAGCTTTCTTT. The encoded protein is CASSEVREAFF.

The CDR3: CASIRFSGNTIYF. The CDR3 DNA sequence: TGTGCCAGCATACGGTTCTCTGGAAACACCATATATTTT. The chain links TRBV6-1 to TRBJ1-3; D is unclear. Germline V lookup: CDR1 MNHNS, CDR2 SASEGT. V lost 7 bases and J lost 0, with 7 bases in between. The CDR3 is made up of 13 amino acids.

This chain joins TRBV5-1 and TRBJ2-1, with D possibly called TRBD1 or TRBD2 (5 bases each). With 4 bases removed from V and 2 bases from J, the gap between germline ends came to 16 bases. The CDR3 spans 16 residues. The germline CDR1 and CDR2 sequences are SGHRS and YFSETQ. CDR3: CASSPDGTGTYNEQFF. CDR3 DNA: TGCGCCAGCAGCCCGGACGGGACGGGTACCTACAATGAGCAGTTCTTC.

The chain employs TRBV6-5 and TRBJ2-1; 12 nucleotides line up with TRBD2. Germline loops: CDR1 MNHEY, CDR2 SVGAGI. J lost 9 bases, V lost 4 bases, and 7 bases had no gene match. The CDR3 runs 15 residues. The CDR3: CASSSLLAGGAEQFF. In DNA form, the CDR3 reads TGTGCCAGCAGTTCCCTTCTAGCGGGGGGGGCTGAGCAGTTCTTC.

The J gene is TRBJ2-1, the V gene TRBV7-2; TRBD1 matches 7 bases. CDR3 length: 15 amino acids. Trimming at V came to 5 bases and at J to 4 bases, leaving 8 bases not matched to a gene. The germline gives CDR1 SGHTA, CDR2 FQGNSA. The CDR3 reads CASSPGTVEYNEQFF. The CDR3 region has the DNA TGTGCCAGCAGCCCTGGGACAGTAGAATACAATGAGCAGTTCTTC.

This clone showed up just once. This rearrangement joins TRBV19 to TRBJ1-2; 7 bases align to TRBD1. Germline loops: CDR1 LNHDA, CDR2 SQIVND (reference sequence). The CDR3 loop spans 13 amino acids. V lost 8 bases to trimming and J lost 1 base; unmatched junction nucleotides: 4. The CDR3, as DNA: TGTGCCAGTCGACAGGGAAGTAACTATGGCTACACCTTC. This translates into CASRQGSNYGYTF.

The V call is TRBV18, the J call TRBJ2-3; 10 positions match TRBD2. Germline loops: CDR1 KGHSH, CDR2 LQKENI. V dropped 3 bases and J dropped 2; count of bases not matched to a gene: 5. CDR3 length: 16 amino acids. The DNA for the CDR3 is TGTGCCAGCTCACCCGGGCTAGCGGGGGTCACAGATACGCAGTATTTT. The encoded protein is CASSPGLAGVTDTQYF.